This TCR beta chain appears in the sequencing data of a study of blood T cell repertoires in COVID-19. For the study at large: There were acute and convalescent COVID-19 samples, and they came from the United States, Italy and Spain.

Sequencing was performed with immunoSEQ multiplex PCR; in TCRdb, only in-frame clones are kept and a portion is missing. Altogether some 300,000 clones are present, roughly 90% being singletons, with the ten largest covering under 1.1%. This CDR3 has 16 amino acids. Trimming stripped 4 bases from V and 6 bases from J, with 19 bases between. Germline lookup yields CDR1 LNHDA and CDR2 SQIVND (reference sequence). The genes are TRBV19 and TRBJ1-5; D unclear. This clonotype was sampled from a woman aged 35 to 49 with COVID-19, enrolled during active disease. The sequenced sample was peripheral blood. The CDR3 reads CASSSYAGAARQPQHF. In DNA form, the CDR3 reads TGTGCCAGTAGTAGCTATGCGGGAGCGGCTCGTCAGCCCCAGCATTTT.